These T cell receptor beta chains were read from a single sample in a study of blood T cell repertoires in COVID-19. TCRdb keeps only in-frame clones here, not all; method: immunoSEQ multiplex PCR. The sample lists about 400,000 clones, more than 85% occurring once. What was sequenced was peripheral blood. The source of these receptors is a woman aged 25 to 45 with acute or convalescent COVID-19. CDR3s include the opening cysteine and the closing phenylalanine or tryptophan. A D gene is named only where the DNA matches it firmly. Size is omitted from some rows. Given values are once, few, many or a class for expanded clones.

J: TRBJ2-7
length: 14
size: .
D: .
V: TRBV27
DNA: TGTGCCAGCACCGGACTCGCCAACCCCTACGAGCAGTACTTC
CDR3: CASTGLANPYEQYF

J: TRBJ2-1
length: 12
size: .
D: .
V: TRBV5-5
DNA: TGTGCCAGCAGCCATACAGGGAATGAGCAGTTCTTC
CDR3: CASSHTGNEQFF

J: TRBJ2-5
length: 14
size: .
D: TRBD1
V: TRBV2
DNA: TGTGCCAGCAGTGAAAGGACAGGGTCCGAGACCCAGTACTTC
CDR3: CASSERTGSETQYF

J: TRBJ1-1
length: 15
size: .
D: .
V: TRBV7-9
DNA: TGTGCCAGCAGCTTACCCCGGGTCATGAACACTGAAGCTTTCTTT
CDR3: CASSLPRVMNTEAFF

J: TRBJ1-2
length: 15
size: .
D: .
V: TRBV7-3
DNA: TGTGCCAGCAGCTTATGGGGGGACGCTAACTATGGCTACACCTTC
CDR3: CASSLWGDANYGYTF

J: TRBJ1-2
length: 17
size: .
D: TRBD1
V: TRBV3-1/TRBV3-2
DNA: TGTGCCAGCAGCCAAGATCGAGGCCCAGGGGGTAGGTATGGCTACACCTTC
CDR3: CASSQDRGPGGRYGYTF

J: TRBJ1-2
length: 15
size: .
D: TRBD1
V: TRBV14
DNA: TGTGCCAGCAGCCGATCTGGGACAGGCAACTATGGCTACACCTTC
CDR3: CASSRSGTGNYGYTF

J: TRBJ1-1
length: 14
size: few
D: .
V: TRBV3-1/TRBV3-2
DNA: TGTGCCAGCAGCCCCCCTTCGAACCAACGAGGAGCTTTCTTT
CDR3: CASSPPSNQRGAFF

J: TRBJ2-1
length: 16
size: .
D: TRBD1
V: TRBV6-5
DNA: TGTGCCAGCAGTTCCGCCGCCGGGACAGTGATGAATGAGCAGTTCTTC
CDR3: CASSSAAGTVMNEQFF

J: TRBJ1-1
length: 13
size: .
D: .
V: TRBV2
DNA: TGTGCCAGCAGAGGGAGTATGAACACTGAAGCTTTCTTT
CDR3: CASRGSMNTEAFF

J: TRBJ2-1
length: 16
size: .
D: TRBD2
V: TRBV9
DNA: TGTGCCAGCAGCGTAGAAACTAGCGGGGGGTGGAATGAGCAGTTCTTC
CDR3: CASSVETSGGWNEQFF

J: TRBJ2-4
length: 16
size: .
D: TRBD2
V: TRBV11-2
DNA: TGTGCCAGCAGCTTATCGGGCGGGGGGGCCAAAAACATTCAGTACTTC
CDR3: CASSLSGGGAKNIQYF

J: TRBJ2-2
length: 15
size: .
D: .
V: TRBV3-1/TRBV3-2
DNA: TGTGCCAGCAGCCAAGATCTGGCAGGGTCCGGGGAGCTGTTTTTT
CDR3: CASSQDLAGSGELFF

J: TRBJ2-6
length: 17
size: .
D: TRBD1
V: TRBV5-4
DNA: TGTGCCAGCAGCTCGGGACAGGTCCTCTCTAGGGCCAACGTCCTGACTTTC
CDR3: CASSSGQVLSRANVLTF

J: TRBJ2-7
length: 14
size: .
D: TRBD2
V: TRBV27
DNA: TGTGCCAGCAGAAGCGGGGGGGCATTCTACGAGCAGTACTTC
CDR3: CASRSGGAFYEQYF

J: TRBJ1-1
length: 13
size: .
D: .
V: TRBV30
DNA: TGTGCCTGGAGTTTAGGGGGGAGGGAGTCCGCTTTCTTT
CDR3: CAWSLGGRESAFF

J: TRBJ1-4
length: 14
size: once
D: .
V: TRBV30
DNA: TGTGCCTGGAGTGTCTCGACAGTTAATGAAAAACTGTTTTTT
CDR3: CAWSVSTVNEKLFF

J: TRBJ2-1
length: 14
size: .
D: .
V: TRBV11-2
DNA: TGTGCCAGCAGCCGAACTTGGACAGCTGGTGAGCAGTTCTTC
CDR3: CASSRTWTAGEQFF

J: TRBJ1-6
length: 15
size: .
D: TRBD1
V: TRBV3-1/TRBV3-2
DNA: TGTGCCAGCAGCCAAGGAAGGGGGCTGAATTCACCCCTCCACTTT
CDR3: CASSQGRGLNSPLHF

J: TRBJ2-2
length: 14
size: once
D: .
V: TRBV5-4
DNA: TGTGCCAGCAGACAGGCACCGAACACCGGGGAGCTGTTTTTT
CDR3: CASRQAPNTGELFF

J: TRBJ1-1
length: 13
size: .
D: .
V: TRBV7-3
DNA: TGTGCCAGCAGCTTGCGCGGCGGGGGTGAAGCTTTCTTT
CDR3: CASSLRGGGEAFF

J: TRBJ1-5
length: 15
size: .
D: TRBD1
V: TRBV7-2
DNA: TGTGCCAGCAGGAGCCCGGGACAGGGTCCTCAGCCCCAGCATTTT
CDR3: CASRSPGQGPQPQHF

J: TRBJ1-1
length: 15
size: .
D: .
V: TRBV19
DNA: TGTGCCAGTAGTTCGATTCTTCAGGGTCGGACTGAAGCTTTCTTT
CDR3: CASSSILQGRTEAFF

J: TRBJ1-1
length: 12
size: few
D: .
V: TRBV18
DNA: TGTGCCAGCTCAAGTGGTTCCGGGTGGACTTTCTTT
CDR3: CASSSGSGWTFF

J: TRBJ2-5
length: 12
size: .
D: .
V: TRBV6-5
DNA: TGTGCCAGCAGTATAAACCGGGAGACCCAGTACTTC
CDR3: CASSINRETQYF

J: TRBJ2-7
length: 16
size: .
D: .
V: TRBV5-1
DNA: TGCGCCAGCAGTTTGCTTCCCCTCCTGGGGCCCTACGAGCAGTACTTC
CDR3: CASSLLPLLGPYEQYF

J: TRBJ2-3
length: 15
size: .
D: TRBD2
V: TRBV3-1/TRBV3-2
DNA: TGTGCCAGCAGCCGACTAGCGGTAAACTGGGATACGCAGTATTTT
CDR3: CASSRLAVNWDTQYF

J: TRBJ1-1
length: 13
size: few
D: .
V: TRBV7-9
DNA: TGTGCCAGCAGCTTCGAAGAGGGCACTGAAGCTTTCTTT
CDR3: CASSFEEGTEAFF

J: TRBJ2-6
length: 17
size: once
D: .
V: TRBV7-6
DNA: TGTGCCAGCAGCTTAGCGGGCAGGTACTCTGGGGCCAACGTCCTGACTTTC
CDR3: CASSLAGRYSGANVLTF

J: TRBJ2-1
length: 14
size: .
D: TRBD1
V: TRBV2
DNA: TGTGCCAGCAGAGACAGGGTAAAGAGCAATGAGCAGTTCTTC
CDR3: CASRDRVKSNEQFF

J: TRBJ2-2
length: 16
size: once
D: .
V: TRBV7-9
DNA: TGTGCCAGCAGCCGCCGGCAGGAAGCGAACACCGGGGAGCTGTTTTTT
CDR3: CASSRRQEANTGELFF

J: TRBJ2-7
length: 13
size: .
D: .
V: TRBV4-2
DNA: TGTGCCAGCAGCCAAGACAGGAAACCCGAGCAGTACTTC
CDR3: CASSQDRKPEQYF

J: TRBJ2-1
length: 15
size: once
D: .
V: TRBV7-3
DNA: TGTGCCAGCAGCTTAACCGGGAGCTCCTACAATGAGCAGTTCTTC
CDR3: CASSLTGSSYNEQFF

J: TRBJ1-1
length: 13
size: .
D: .
V: TRBV5-1
DNA: TGCGCCAGCACGACCAGAGGGAACACTGAAGCTTTCTTT
CDR3: CASTTRGNTEAFF

J: TRBJ1-3
length: 15
size: .
D: .
V: TRBV7-3
DNA: TGTGCCAGCAGCCCTTTGGGAGGGAGTGGAAACACCATATATTTT
CDR3: CASSPLGGSGNTIYF

J: TRBJ1-3
length: 15
size: .
D: TRBD1
V: TRBV3-1/TRBV3-2
DNA: TGTGCCAGCAGCCAAGTAGGACAGGGGACGGGAACCATATATTTT
CDR3: CASSQVGQGTGTIYF

J: TRBJ1-4
length: 13
size: .
D: TRBD1
V: TRBV6-6
DNA: TGTGCCAGCAGAAGGGACAGCACAGAACCCACTTTTTTT
CDR3: CASRRDSTEPTFF